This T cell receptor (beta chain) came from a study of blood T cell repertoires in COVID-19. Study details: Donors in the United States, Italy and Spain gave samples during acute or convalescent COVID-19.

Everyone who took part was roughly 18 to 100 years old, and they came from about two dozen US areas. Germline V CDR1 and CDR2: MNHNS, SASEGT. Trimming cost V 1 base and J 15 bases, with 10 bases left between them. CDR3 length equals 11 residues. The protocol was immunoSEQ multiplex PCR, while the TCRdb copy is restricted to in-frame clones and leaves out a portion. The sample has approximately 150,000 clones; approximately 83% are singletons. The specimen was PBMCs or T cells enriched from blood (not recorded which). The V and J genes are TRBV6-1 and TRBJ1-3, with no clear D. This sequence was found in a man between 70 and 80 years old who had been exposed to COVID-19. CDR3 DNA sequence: TGTGCCAGCAGTGAAGTTGTCGGAGAATATTTT. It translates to CASSEVVGEYF.